Below, 24 T cell receptor beta chains from the same sample are listed, as sequenced in a study of blood T cells in healthy people across ages. With a J-beta primer mix and a sample-barcoded 5' primer, a second PCR ran about 7 to 11 cycles. MiXCR was run by TCRdb on the 5' RACE reads, yielding one entry per CDR3 protein. The repertoire holds about 900,000 distinct CDR3 sequences, roughly 60% seen once, with around 30% in the top ten. What was sequenced was blood. Receptors originate from a man aged 30-40 years in good health.

The chain recombines TRBV29-1 with TRBJ2-5; the match to TRBD1 covers 7 bases. The length of the CDR3 is 14 residues. Trimming took 6 bases from V and 2 from J; bases not matched to a gene: 9. Per the germline V gene, CDR1 is SQVTM and CDR2 is ANQGSEA. The CDR3 region is CSVNPGQSQETQYF. CDR3 bases: TGCAGCGTAAACCCGGGACAGAGTCAAGAGACCCAGTACTTC. Looking up the rest from reference TRBV29-1 and TRBJ2-5 gives the full variable domain: SAVISQKPSRDICQRGTSLTIQCQVDSQVTMMFWYRQQPGQSLTLIATANQGSEATYESGFVIDKFPISRPNLTFSTLTVSNMSPEDSSIYLCSVNPGQSQETQYFGPGTRLLVL.

This clonotype was recorded only once. The rearrangement uses TRBV29-1 and TRBJ2-7, with D tentatively TRBD2 (6 bases). There are 16 residues in the CDR3. The germline gives CDR1 SQVTM, CDR2 ANQGSEA. Between the trimmed V and J ends, which lost 3 bases and 0 bases, there was a span of 18 bases. CDR3 nucleotide sequence: TGCAGCGTTGAGGATCCATTCGGGGGTACCTCCTACGAGCAGTACTTC. Translating gives CSVEDPFGGTSYEQYF.

V and J are TRBV15 and TRBJ1-4; 9 bases align to TRBD1. This CDR3 region has 14 residues. Per the germline V gene, CDR1 is LNHNV and CDR2 is YYDKDF (reference sequence). The junction had 5 bases not matched to a gene; V was cut back by 5 bases and J by 7 bases. This CDR3 is CATSPDRGSEKLFF. DNA for the CDR3: TGTGCCACCAGCCCCGACAGGGGGAGTGAAAAACTGTTTTTT.

The CDR3 here is CASRVSGGRYGYTF. The CDR3 bases are TGCGCCAGCAGAGTGTCGGGGGGCCGCTATGGCTACACCTTC. The chain links TRBV10-2 to TRBJ1-2; the D gene is possibly TRBD1 (6 bases). The length of the CDR3 is 14 residues. Germline V lookup: CDR1 WSHSY, CDR2 SAAADI. Between the trimmed V and J ends, which lost 6 bases and 4 bases, there was a span of 15 bases.

The gene calls are TRBV7-2 and TRBJ2-1, with D possibly matching TRBD1 (5 bases). Trimming removed 1 base at V and 5 bases at J, with 9 bases between. CDR1 is SGHTA and CDR2 is FQGNSA in the germline V gene. The CDR3 loop spans 14 amino acids. Written as DNA, the CDR3 is TGTGCCAGCAGCTTAGGCCACAGGAACAATGAGCAGTTCTTC. It is translated as CASSLGHRNNEQFF.

This rearrangement joins TRBV20-1 to TRBJ2-5, with D hard to call. Germline CDR1 DFQATT, CDR2 SNEGSKA (reference sequence). Trimming cost V 5 bases and J 2 bases, with 9 bases left between them. The CDR3 totals 12 residues. The CDR3, as DNA: TGCAGTGCTCCCAAGGGTCAAGAGACCCAGTACTTC. Protein sequence: CSAPKGQETQYF.

This clonotype was observed at least ten times. The rearrangement links TRBV24-1 to TRBJ2-5; D may match TRBD1 or TRBD2 (5 bases each). V lost 2 bases and J 4 bases, leaving 16 bases between the germline ends. Germline CDR1 is KGHDR and CDR2 is SFDVKD. The CDR3 consists of 16 residues. CDR3 sequence reads: CATSDYLLSRGETQYF. DNA for the CDR3: TGTGCCACCAGTGATTACCTTCTTTCGAGGGGAGAGACCCAGTACTTC.

This clonotype was detected only a few times. The chain joins TRBV9 to TRBJ2-4, with D perhaps TRBD1 or TRBD2 (6 bases each). V was cut by 5 bases and J by 6 bases, with 12 bases left in between. Per the germline V gene, CDR1 is SGDLS and CDR2 is YYNGEE. CDR3 size: 13 residues. CDR3 amino acids: CASSEGGTNIQYF. CDR3 nucleotide sequence: TGTGCCAGCAGTGAGGGGGGAACAAACATTCAGTACTTC. Looking up the rest from reference TRBV9 and TRBJ2-4 gives the full variable domain: DSGVTQTPKHLITATGQRVTLRCSPRSGDLSVYWYQQSLDQGLQFLIQYYNGEERAKGNILERFSAQQFPDLHSELNLSSLELGDSALYFCASSEGGTNIQYFGAGTRLSVL.

This clonotype was found a few times. The chain recombines TRBV7-2 with TRBJ1-2; no clear D. The CDR3 totals 15 residues. The germline gives CDR1 SGHTA, CDR2 FQGNSA. V was clipped by 0 bases and J by 6 bases, with 14 bases between them. Written as DNA, the CDR3 is TGTGCCAGCAGCTTAGCTAACAGCGAAGCGGATGGCTACACCTTC. The encoded protein is CASSLANSEADGYTF.

This chain joins TRBV5-6 and TRBJ2-7; TRBD2 might be the D (5 bases). The CDR3 length is 14 residues. Germline CDR1 SGHDT, CDR2 YYEEEE. The ends were cut back, 4 bases at V and 4 bases at J, with 15 bases in the middle. The CDR3 sequence: CASSVREYIYEQYF. The CDR3 bases are TGTGCCAGCAGCGTCCGGGAATATATATACGAGCAGTACTTC.

This chain links TRBV18 with TRBJ2-7; no clear D. The germline gives CDR1 KGHSH, CDR2 LQKENI. CDR3 length equals 13 residues. Trimming shortened V by 4 bases and J by 0 bases, and 7 bases separated the two germline ends. DNA of the CDR3: TGTGCCAGCTCACTGCCGTACTCCTACGAGCAGTACTTC. It encodes CASSLPYSYEQYF.

The chain is built from TRBV10-3 and TRBJ1-4, with D perhaps TRBD1 (6 bases). Trimming removed 7 bases from V and 2 bases from J, with 17 bases in between. CDR3 length: 16 residues. From germline, CDR1 is ENHRY and CDR2 SYGVKD. The CDR3 here is CAITQTPGATNEKLFF. CDR3 nucleotide sequence: TGTGCCATCACTCAAACCCCGGGGGCGACTAATGAAAAACTGTTTTTT.

The chain carries TRBV29-1 and TRBJ2-1, with 7 positions matching TRBD2. With the DNA end fitting TRBJ2-7 better, the J assignment may be wrong. Germline values: CDR1 SQVTM, CDR2 ANQGSEA. This CDR3 spans 13 amino acids. The CDR3 is CSVGGSGDYEQYF. The CDR3 nucleotides are TGCAGCGTTGGGGGAAGCGGGGACTACGAGCAGTACTTC.

The chain recombines TRBV25-1 with TRBJ2-7; D unclear. This CDR3 is built from 15 residues. Between the trimmed V and J ends, which lost 1 base and 0 bases, there was a span of 10 bases. The germline V gene has CDR1 MGHDK and CDR2 SYGVNS. The DNA of the CDR3 is TGTGCCAGCAGTGAATCAGGTCTGAGCTCCTACGAGCAGTACTTC. This gives the protein CASSESGLSSYEQYF.

A few counts support this clonotype. The chain couples TRBV20-1 to TRBJ2-1; tentative D call: TRBD2 (5 bases). Germline V gene sequence: CDR1 DFQATT, CDR2 SNEGSKA (reference sequence). This CDR3 is built from 12 residues. V lost 0 bases and J 13 bases, leaving 13 bases between the germline ends. The CDR3 here is CSARDSRETQFF. In DNA, the CDR3 is TGCAGTGCTAGAGATTCGAGGGAGACCCAGTTCTTC.

The chain employs TRBV5-1 and TRBJ1-4; possibly TRBD1 for D (6 bases). This CDR3 has 14 amino acids. Germline V gives CDR1 SGHRS, CDR2 YFSETQ. Trimming stripped 4 bases from V and 4 bases from J, with 11 bases between. The CDR3 region has the DNA TGCGCCAGCAGCCCCGGACAGATTAATGAAAAACTGTTTTTT. It codes for CASSPGQINEKLFF.

The chain carries TRBV28 and TRBJ2-7; the D gene is possibly TRBD1 (7 bases). Trimming took 4 bases from V and 6 from J, leaving 19 bases between them. In germline, CDR1 is MDHEN, CDR2 SYDVKM. The CDR3 totals 15 residues. The CDR3, as DNA: TGTGCCAGCAGTTCCGAGGGGGCCGGAGGGGGCGAGCAGTACTTC. It specifies CASSSEGAGGGEQYF.

This clonotype was counted a few times. The V and J genes are TRBV24-1 and TRBJ2-2; D ambiguous. The CDR3 spans 17 residues. Germline CDR1 and CDR2: KGHDR and SFDVKD. V was shortened by 4 bases and J by 8 bases, with 22 bases between the two germline ends. The CDR3 DNA reads as TGTGCCACCAGTGACGCCGACGGAAGGTTAGGTCCTGGGGAGCTGTTTTTT. This encodes CATSDADGRLGPGELFF.

The genes are TRBV11-2 and TRBJ2-4; no definite D call. CDR3 length: 11 residues. V was cut by 9 bases and J by 0 bases, with 3 bases left in between. Germline-derived CDR1 and CDR2 are SGHAT and FQNNGV. The CDR3 sequence: CASLAKNIQYF. DNA of the CDR3: TGTGCCAGTCTAGCCAAAAACATTCAGTACTTC.

On this clonotype itself: It is unclear where the CDR3 begins or ends on the DNA, so no DNA is shown, and the CDR3 is as TCRdb lists it. V usage is TRBV28 and J usage is TRBJ2-7; TRBD1 is the table's D call and was not checked against the DNA. The CDR3 spans 17 amino acids, including both terminal residues. Germline values: CDR1 MDHEN, CDR2 SYDVKM. The CDR3 here is CASSYSVVGTGSYEQNF.

This clonotype was picked up a small number of times. This chain connects TRBV5-1 to TRBJ2-5; D gene uncertain. The CDR3 sequence is 14 residues long. CDR1 and CDR2 (germline): SGHRS, YFSETQ. Trimming left V 0 bases short and J 3 bases short, with 9 bases between. The CDR3 nucleotides read TGCGCCAGCAGCTTGGAGAAAAGGGAAGAGACCCAGTACTTC. Translated: CASSLEKREETQYF.

J is TRBJ1-1 and V is TRBV4-3; 9 bases are shared with TRBD1. Germline CDR1 is LGHNA and CDR2 is YSLEER. Trimming at V came to 4 bases and at J to 0 bases, leaving 6 bases not matched to a gene. The CDR3 loop spans 16 amino acids. CDR3 nucleotides: TGCGCCAGCAGCCCAACCGGGACAGGGATGAACACTGAAGCTTTCTTT. Residues: CASSPTGTGMNTEAFF.

The V call is TRBV11-2, the J call TRBJ2-3; possibly TRBD2 for D (6 bases). V lost 6 bases, J lost 5 bases, and 21 bases lay in between. Germline V gene sequence: CDR1 SGHAT, CDR2 FQNNGV. The CDR3 runs 16 residues. This chain's CDR3 is CASSPTGGPGGDTQYF. CDR3 DNA sequence: TGTGCCAGCAGTCCCACCGGCGGTCCCGGGGGAGATACGCAGTATTTT.

As for this clonotype: The junction departs from the called germline gene at one end, perhaps through a read error. This chain joins TRBV20-1 and TRBJ2-7; TRBD2 aligns across 8 bases. Germline V gene data show CDR1 as DFQATT and CDR2 as SNEGSKA (reference sequence). The CDR3 has 18 residues. The CDR3 DNA sequence: TGCAGTGCTGGAGATCCGCGCCCAGCGGGGGTTACAACCTACGAGCAGTACTTC. Its translation: CSAGDPRPAGVTTYEQYF.